Each of the 26 T cell receptor beta chains below was sequenced from the same sample in a study of CD8+CD57+ T cells in acquired aplastic anemia. By flow cytometry, patients selected for sequencing had shown an expansion of CD8+CD57+ cells. Template material for TCR beta VDJ and CDR3 profiling consisted of genomic DNA. TCRdb reanalysed the reads using MiXCR and keeps one entry per CDR3 protein. The sample lists 150,000 to 200,000 distinct CDR3 sequences, around 50% occurring once. Input material: sorted CD4+, CD8+, or CD8+CD57+ T cells (not recorded which) from PBMCs. The receptors come from a human donor with aplastic anemia.

In its sample, this clonotype was seen many times. The genes are TRBV5-8 and TRBJ1-4; 8 bases fit TRBD1. Germline V gives CDR1 SGHTS, CDR2 YDEGEE. The CDR3 is 15 residues long. V was pared by 5 bases and J by 6 bases, with 9 bases of the junction left unmatched. The CDR3 spells CASSRRTGRDEKLFF. CDR3 nucleotide sequence: TGTGCCAGCAGTAGGCGGACAGGGCGGGATGAAAAACTGTTTTTT.

A remark on this clonotype: The junction and the germline gene differ at one end; a read error may be behind it. The chain joins TRBV11-1 to TRBJ1-6, with 7 nucleotides matching TRBD1. The CDR3 loop spans 16 amino acids. Per germline, CDR1 SGHAT and CDR2 FQDESV (reference sequence). DNA of the CDR3: TGTGCCAGCAGCTTAGGTGCGGGGACAGTCAATTCATCCCTCCACTTC. This translates into CASSLGAGTVNSSLHF.

This clonotype was observed a few times. The chain joins TRBV9 to TRBJ2-7; the D gene could be TRBD1 or TRBD2 (5 bases each). This CDR3 has 13 amino acids. Germline-derived CDR1 and CDR2 are SGDLS and YYNGEE. V was pared by 0 bases and J by 5 bases, with 9 bases between. The DNA of the CDR3 is TGTGCCAGCAGCGTAGGCCAGGGAGACGAGCAGTACTTC. Encoded protein: CASSVGQGDEQYF. The complete variable domain, with remaining parts taken from reference TRBV9 and TRBJ2-7, reads DSGVTQTPKHLITATGQRVTLRCSPRSGDLSVYWYQQSLDQGLQFLIQYYNGEERAKGNILERFSAQQFPDLHSELNLSSLELGDSALYFCASSVGQGDEQYFGPGTRLTVT.

This clonotype occurred many times. The chain uses TRBV13 and TRBJ1-6, with 12 bases that match TRBD1. With V trimmed by 5 bases and J by 11 bases, 7 bases remained unmatched. Germline CDR1 reads PRHDT; CDR2 reads FYEKMQ (reference sequence). This CDR3 has 15 residues. The CDR3 DNA follows: TGTGCCAGCAGCCTGCCGGGGACAGGGGGCGCACCCCTCCACTTT. Translating it yields CASSLPGTGGAPLHF.

J is TRBJ2-7 and V is TRBV24-1, with D perhaps assigned TRBD1 or TRBD2 (5 bases each). Germline lookup yields CDR1 KGHDR and CDR2 SFDVKD. The CDR3 covers 14 residues. Trimming cost V 4 bases and J 4 bases, with 13 bases left between them. CDR3 region: CATSEAGTDYEQYF. CDR3 in DNA: TGTGCCACCAGTGAAGCCGGGACCGATTACGAGCAGTACTTC.

The V and J genes are TRBV6-4 and TRBJ2-2, with 7 bases matching TRBD1. Germline CDR1 is MRHNA and CDR2 is SNTAGT. The CDR3 totals 15 residues. Losses at the gene ends were 7 bases for V and 4 bases for J; bases not matched to a gene: 9. In DNA, the CDR3 is TGTGCCAGCACCGATGGGACAGTGGGCACCGGGGAGCTGTTTTTT. It encodes CASTDGTVGTGELFF.

This clonotype has a count of ten or more. The genes are TRBV7-2 and TRBJ1-5; 9 bases align to TRBD1. J gave up 8 bases and V 5 bases, and 10 bases lay outside the gene matches. The CDR3 extends over 15 amino acids. Germline V gene sequence: CDR1 SGHTA, CDR2 FQGNSA. The CDR3 region has the DNA TGTGCCAGCAGCACCGACAGGGGGGTGATCGAGCCCCAGCATTTT. Translating gives CASSTDRGVIEPQHF.

The J gene is TRBJ2-2, the V gene TRBV19, with D hard to call. The CDR3 has 11 residues. Per germline, CDR1 LNHDA and CDR2 SQIVND (reference sequence). V lost 4 bases to trimming and J lost 8 bases, with 5 bases between them. The CDR3 spells CASSKQGELFF. The CDR3, as DNA: TGTGCCAGTAGTAAACAGGGGGAGCTGTTTTTT.

This clonotype was counted ten times or more. This chain uses TRBV13 with TRBJ2-4; the D gene could be TRBD1 or TRBD2 (6 bases each). The length of the CDR3 is 15 residues. Germline CDR1 and CDR2: PRHDT and FYEKMQ (reference sequence). The V end lost 5 bases, the J end lost 5 bases, and 16 bases lay between the germline ends. CDR3 region: CASSRRGTKQNIQYF. In nucleotides, the CDR3 is TGTGCCAGCAGCCGGAGGGGGACAAAGCAAAACATTCAGTACTTC.

The J gene is TRBJ2-7, the V gene TRBV10-3; TRBD2 might be the D (6 bases). V was pared by 6 bases and J by 5 bases, with 14 bases between. This CDR3 comprises 13 residues. Germline V lookup: CDR1 ENHRY, CDR2 SYGVKD. CDR3 residues: CAIRGGLTNEQYF. The CDR3 DNA reads TGTGCCATCAGGGGGGGACTTACCAACGAGCAGTACTTC.

This clonotype occurred a few times. J is TRBJ1-1 and V is TRBV28, with 9 bases fitting TRBD1. Germline V gives CDR1 MDHEN, CDR2 SYDVKM. The CDR3 runs 13 residues. Trimming at V came to 5 bases and at J to 8 bases, leaving 6 bases not matched to a gene. The CDR3 DNA sequence: TGTGCCAGCAGTGTCAACAGGGGGCCGGAAGCTTTCTTT. This codes for CASSVNRGPEAFF.

The V gene is TRBV6-1, the J gene TRBJ2-7; D tentatively reads TRBD1 or TRBD2 (5 bases each). V dropped 8 bases and J dropped 3 bases, with 17 bases sitting between them. There are 14 residues in the CDR3. In germline, CDR1 is MNHNS, CDR2 SASEGT. The CDR3 protein is CASLPPGRLYEQYF. Here the CDR3 DNA reads TGTGCCAGCTTGCCTCCGGGACGGCTCTACGAGCAGTACTTC.

The chain joins TRBV11-2 to TRBJ2-7, with TRBD2 matching 12 bases. CDR3 length: 17 amino acids. Germline CDR1 SGHAT, CDR2 FQNNGV. J lost 2 bases, V lost 6 bases, and 11 bases had no gene match. The CDR3 bases are TGTGCCAGCAGTCCACCGCTAGCGGGAGGGCCGACCTACGAGCAGTACTTC. This encodes CASSPPLAGGPTYEQYF.

This clonotype was counted many times. The V and J genes are TRBV7-8 and TRBJ1-6, with 7 bases fitting TRBD1. V was pared by 4 bases and J by 7 bases, with 10 bases of the junction left unmatched. Germline CDR1 SGHVS, CDR2 FQNEAQ. The CDR3 has 16 amino acids. The CDR3 DNA sequence: TGTGCCAGCAGCTCGGCCGCCGCAGGGGGGAATTCACCCCTCCACTTT. Protein: CASSSAAAGGNSPLHF.

The rearrangement uses TRBV29-1 and TRBJ1-1, with 7 bases fitting TRBD1. This CDR3 has 13 residues. Germline lookup yields CDR1 SQVTM and CDR2 ANQGSEA. Trimming cost V 6 bases and J 7 bases; bases outside gene matches: 11. CDR3 bases: TGCAGCGTGGGCCAGACAGGGATTAATGAAGCTTTCTTT. It yields the protein CSVGQTGINEAFF.

The V call is TRBV5-5, the J call TRBJ1-1, with TRBD1 as a possible D gene (6 bases). CDR1 is SGHKS, CDR2 YYEKEE, per germline (reference sequence). V gave up 1 base and J gave up 7 bases, with 14 bases separating them. The CDR3 length is 14 residues. The CDR3 sequence: CASSLIGNRDEAFF. CDR3 bases: TGTGCCAGCAGCTTGATCGGCAACAGGGATGAAGCTTTCTTT.

This chain joins TRBV11-3 and TRBJ2-3, with D tentatively TRBD1 (6 bases). The CDR3 sequence is 14 residues long. The germline V and J ends were trimmed by 3 bases and 4 bases, with 11 bases remaining between them. Germline assignment: CDR1 SGHNT and CDR2 YENEEA. Here the CDR3 reads CASSLNRVADTQYF. The CDR3 DNA follows: TGTGCCAGCAGCTTGAACAGGGTAGCAGATACGCAGTATTTT.

This rearrangement joins TRBV6-1 to TRBJ1-5, with 8 bases aligning to TRBD1. The V segment lost 5 bases and the J segment 4 bases; nucleotides outside the gene matches: 1. This CDR3 has 13 residues. The germline gives CDR1 MNHNS, CDR2 SASEGT. CDR3 DNA: TGTGCCAGCAGTCGGACAGGGAATCAGCCCCAGCATTTT. It yields the protein CASSRTGNQPQHF.

This clonotype was observed a few times. A much larger clone lies one base from this, so it may be a read error. The rearrangement links TRBV5-1 to TRBJ1-6; perhaps TRBD1 as D (5 bases). This CDR3 spans 15 amino acids. V shed 1 base and J shed 10 bases, with 15 bases lying between them. CDR1 and CDR2 (germline): SGHRS, YFSETQ. In DNA form, the CDR3 reads TGCGCCAGCAGCTTGCCCTCAGGGATCGGATCACCCCTCCACTTT. Encoded protein: CASSLPSGIGSPLHF. The whole variable domain, filled in from reference TRBV5-1 and TRBJ1-6, reads KAGVTQTPRYLIKTRGQQVTLSCSPISGHRSVSWYQQTPGQGLQFLFEYFSETQRNKGNFPGRFSGRQFSNSRSEMNVSTLELGDSALYLCASSLPSGIGSPLHFGNGTRLTVT.

The chain is built from TRBV7-6 and TRBJ2-1; 9 nucleotides match TRBD2. This CDR3 is built from 15 residues. V lost 4 bases to trimming and J lost 4 bases; unmatched junction nucleotides: 5. Germline V gene lookup returns CDR1 SGHVS and CDR2 FNYEAQ. In DNA, the CDR3 is TGTGCCAGCAGCTCTCCTAGCGGGGCATACAATGAGCAGTTCTTC. As protein: CASSSPSGAYNEQFF.

The chain couples TRBV25-1 to TRBJ2-3, with D perhaps TRBD2 (6 bases). The V gene lost 1 base and the J gene lost 1 base, with 12 bases spanning the gap. Germline V gene lookup returns CDR1 MGHDK and CDR2 SYGVNS. CDR3 length: 16 residues. The CDR3, as DNA: TGTGCCAGCAGTGAATCCCTTGCGGGGCGCACAGATACGCAGTATTTT. This translates into CASSESLAGRTDTQYF.

CDR3 region: CASRAGGTEQYF. The CDR3 DNA reads as TGTGCCTCCAGGGCAGGGGGAACCGAGCAGTACTTC. This chain links TRBV6-1 with TRBJ2-7; 7 bases agree with TRBD1. V gave up 11 bases and J gave up 6 bases; unmatched junction bases: 10. The CDR3 is made up of 12 amino acids. Germline V CDR1 and CDR2: MNHNS, SASEGT.

Concerning this clonotype itself: A much larger clone is a single base away; this may be a read error. The V call is TRBV20-1, the J call TRBJ2-1, with D unclear. CDR1 is DFQATT and CDR2 is SNEGSKA in the germline V gene (reference sequence). The CDR3 is 12 amino acids. The V end lost 5 bases, the J end lost 9 bases, and 14 bases lay between the germline ends. In DNA form, the CDR3 reads TGCAGTGCTGGATCTGAAACGAGTGAGCAGTTCTTC. It specifies CSAGSETSEQFF.

With regard to this clonotype: This may stem from a read error, because a much larger clone lies one nucleotide away. V and J are TRBV6-2 or TRBV6-3 and TRBJ1-6; D might be TRBD1 (6 bases). This CDR3 region has 15 residues. Germline CDR1 is MNHEY and CDR2 is SVGEGT. The germline V and J ends were trimmed by 7 bases and 9 bases, with 19 bases remaining between them. DNA for the CDR3: TGTGCCAGCATCCCCTTCAGGGGAGGTAGTTCACCCCTCCACTTT. It specifies CASIPFRGGSSPLHF.

This clonotype was found many times. The chain is built from TRBV12-3 or TRBV12-4 and TRBJ1-5, with 8 nucleotides matching TRBD1. Unmatched junction bases numbered 11, after V lost 5 bases and J lost 5 bases. The CDR3 is 16 amino acids. CDR3 residues: CASSRGTQGVYQPQHF. In DNA form, the CDR3 reads TGTGCCAGCAGTCGGGGGACACAGGGGGTGTATCAGCCCCAGCATTTT.

This clonotype was detected many times. V usage is TRBV2 and J usage is TRBJ2-7, with 8 bases fitting TRBD1. Trimming took 2 bases from V and 4 from J; bases not matched to a gene: 10. This CDR3 has 16 residues. The germline V gene has CDR1 SNHLY and CDR2 FYNNEI. The CDR3 sequence is CASSEPGAGGVYEQYF. The CDR3 region has the DNA TGTGCCAGCAGTGAACCCGGGGCAGGGGGCGTTTACGAGCAGTACTTC.